This TCR beta chain stems from a study of blood T cells in healthy people across ages. Combining a sample-barcoded 5' primer with a J-beta primer mix, a second PCR ran for 7 to 11 cycles. Per sample, CDR3-containing paired-end reads numbered at least 2.5 million. Using its own MiXCR run on the 5' RACE reads, TCRdb lists one record per CDR3 protein. The table lists over a million distinct CDR3 sequences, approximately 63% of them singletons. The CDR3 sequence is 15 residues long. V was trimmed by 4 bases and J by 13 bases, leaving 23 bases between them. Germline loops: CDR1 LGHDT, CDR2 YNNKEL (reference sequence). Study-level results: It was not known whether donors were CMV positive (a possible confounder of expanded clonotype changes).

As for this clonotype: Its antigen is as yet unknown.

The sequenced sample was blood. The chain carries TRBV3-1 and TRBJ2-4, with D perhaps matching TRBD2 (6 bases). The sequence was obtained from a man between 18 and 35 years old in good health. The CDR3: CASSLLSGPGWEQYF. The CDR3 region has the DNA TGTGCCAGCAGCCTCCTGAGCGGGCCCGGGTGGGAGCAGTACTTC. The entire variable domain, with the rest obtained from reference TRBV3-1 and TRBJ2-4, is as follows: DTAVSQTPKYLVTQMGNDKSIKCEQNLGHDTMYWYKQDSKKFLKIMFSYNNKELIINETVPNRFSPKSPDKAHLNLHINSLELGDSAVYFCASSLLSGPGWEQYFGAGTRLSVL.